A selection of T cell receptor beta chains follows, all from one sample in a study of regulatory T cells in long-lasting Graves disease. Each CDR3 protein is one row after TCRdb ran MiXCR on the multiplex PCR reads. The sample shows 200,000 to 250,000 distinct CDR3 sequences, about 16% of them seen only once. The sample was peripheral blood mononuclear cells (PBMCs), taken at new diagnosis, from a patient treated with antithyroid drugs. The receptors stem from a female donor with Graves disease. Both conserved end residues are part of each CDR3. The order of the fields is CDR3 DNA, CDR3 protein, CDR3 length, D gene, V gene, J gene, clone size. The D gene is left open where the match is weak. Clone size is shown for a subset of rows, as once, few, many or a class of expanded clone.

cdr3_nt: TGTGCCAGCAGAACGGACAGGGCCTATGGCTACACCTTC; cdr3_aa: CASRTDRAYGYTF; cdr3_length: 13; d_call: TRBD1; v_call: TRBV6-2/TRBV6-3; j_call: TRBJ1-2; clone_size: few
cdr3_nt: TGTGCCAGCAGCGTTCGGGACAGGTGGAATGAAAAACTGTTTTTT; cdr3_aa: CASSVRDRWNEKLFF; cdr3_length: 15; d_call: TRBD1; v_call: TRBV7-9; j_call: TRBJ1-4; clone_size: many
cdr3_nt: TGTGCCAGCAGCTTAGACAACGTTTTAGGGGAGCAGTACTTC; cdr3_aa: CASSLDNVLGEQYF; cdr3_length: 14; d_call: NA; v_call: TRBV7-2; j_call: TRBJ2-7; clone_size: many
cdr3_nt: TGTGCCAGCAGCTTGATGACAGAGTCGGGGACCGGGGAGCTGTTTTTT; cdr3_aa: CASSLMTESGTGELFF; cdr3_length: 16; d_call: NA; v_call: TRBV7-6; j_call: TRBJ2-2; clone_size: NA
cdr3_nt: TGCGCCAGCAGCCGAGGGACAGGGAATTCACCCCTCCACTTT; cdr3_aa: CASSRGTGNSPLHF; cdr3_length: 14; d_call: TRBD1; v_call: TRBV4-3; j_call: TRBJ1-6; clone_size: NA
cdr3_nt: TGCAGTGCGGTAGCGGGAACTAATCAAGAGACCCAGTACTTC; cdr3_aa: CSAVAGTNQETQYF; cdr3_length: 14; d_call: TRBD2; v_call: TRBV20-1; j_call: TRBJ2-5; clone_size: many
cdr3_nt: TGTGCCAGCAGCTTAGGACTGACTAGCTACGAGCAGTACTTC; cdr3_aa: CASSLGLTSYEQYF; cdr3_length: 14; d_call: NA; v_call: TRBV7-2; j_call: TRBJ2-7; clone_size: many
cdr3_nt: TGTGCCAGCAGCCAGGGGGCTGGAAACACCATATATTTT; cdr3_aa: CASSQGAGNTIYF; cdr3_length: 13; d_call: TRBD1; v_call: TRBV2; j_call: TRBJ1-3; clone_size: many
cdr3_nt: TGTGCCAGCAGTTATTCGGGGCTGGCCCACACCGGGGAGCTGTTTTTT; cdr3_aa: CASSYSGLAHTGELFF; cdr3_length: 16; d_call: NA; v_call: TRBV28; j_call: TRBJ2-2; clone_size: few
cdr3_nt: TGCAGCGCCGGCGACTCCTATAATTCACCCCTCCACTTT; cdr3_aa: CSAGDSYNSPLHF; cdr3_length: 13; d_call: NA; v_call: TRBV20-1; j_call: TRBJ1-6; clone_size: many
cdr3_nt: TGTGCCAGCGGGTATGGGCCCGGGGAGCTGTTTTTT; cdr3_aa: CASGYGPGELFF; cdr3_length: 12; d_call: NA; v_call: TRBV6-1; j_call: TRBJ2-2; clone_size: few
cdr3_nt: TGCAGTGCTAGAGACCCCGCGAACCCGGGACTAGCGGGAGGCACAGATACGCAGTATTTT; cdr3_aa: CSARDPANPGLAGGTDTQYF; cdr3_length: 20; d_call: TRBD2; v_call: TRBV20-1; j_call: TRBJ2-3; clone_size: many
cdr3_nt: TGCAGTGCTAGTGAGAGCTCCTACGAGCAGTACTTC; cdr3_aa: CSASESSYEQYF; cdr3_length: 12; d_call: NA; v_call: TRBV20-1; j_call: TRBJ2-7; clone_size: many
cdr3_nt: TGCGCCAGCAGCCAAGTCTCCGGACAGGGCGGCACTGAAGCTTTCTTT; cdr3_aa: CASSQVSGQGGTEAFF; cdr3_length: 16; d_call: TRBD1; v_call: TRBV4-1; j_call: TRBJ1-1; clone_size: NA
cdr3_nt: TGTGCCACCAGTCCAGGACTAGCGGCACTTGAAGAGACCCAGTACTTC; cdr3_aa: CATSPGLAALEETQYF; cdr3_length: 16; d_call: TRBD2; v_call: TRBV24-1; j_call: TRBJ2-5; clone_size: many
cdr3_nt: TGTGCCAGCAGCCAAGAAAGCCTCGGGTTACTCTCGAACACCGGGGAGCTGTTTTTT; cdr3_aa: CASSQESLGLLSNTGELFF; cdr3_length: 19; d_call: NA; v_call: TRBV3-2; j_call: TRBJ2-2; clone_size: many
cdr3_nt: TGCGCCAGCAGCCAAGAAGGGACGGGAAACTATGGCTACACCTTC; cdr3_aa: CASSQEGTGNYGYTF; cdr3_length: 15; d_call: NA; v_call: TRBV4-3; j_call: TRBJ1-2; clone_size: few
cdr3_nt: TGCAGTGCCAAGCGGGAGGGCCGGGGCACAGATACGCAGTATTTT; cdr3_aa: CSAKREGRGTDTQYF; cdr3_length: 15; d_call: TRBD2; v_call: TRBV20-1; j_call: TRBJ2-3; clone_size: many